Below, 25 T cell receptor beta chains from the same sample are listed, as sequenced in a study of T-cell memory formation after mild COVID-19. TCRdb reanalysed the 5' RACE reads using MiXCR and keeps one entry per CDR3 protein. The table lists roughly 280,000 distinct CDR3 sequences, 8.2% of them singletons. The sample comprised PBMCs or a T cell subset sorted from them (not recorded which). The receptors derive from a man between 18 and 29 years old who had mild COVID-19 (a few samples of this study predate the infection). Cell type and time point are not known.

V is TRBV20-1 and J is TRBJ1-5; 7 bases align to TRBD1. Germline CDR1 is DFQATT and CDR2 is SNEGSKA (reference sequence). This CDR3 region has 15 residues. V was pared by 3 bases and J by 5 bases, with 10 bases of the junction left unmatched. CDR3 nucleotide sequence: TGCAGTGCTAGCCCTTCTACCGGGACAGATCAGCCCCAGCATTTT. Translated: CSASPSTGTDQPQHF.

J is TRBJ2-5 and V is TRBV5-4; 7 nucleotides agree with TRBD1. This CDR3 is built from 13 residues. CDR1 SGHNT and CDR2 YYREEE come from the germline V gene (reference sequence). The J segment lost 2 bases and the V segment lost 4 bases, leaving 2 bases of the junction unmatched. The CDR3 nucleotides read TGTGCCAGCAGCGTGGACAGGCAAGAGACCCAGTACTTC. Encoded protein: CASSVDRQETQYF.

This sequence joins TRBV4-3 and TRBJ2-2; no clear D gene. CDR3 length equals 14 residues. Trimming cost V 3 bases and J 3 bases, with 8 bases left between them. Per the germline V gene, CDR1 is LGHNA and CDR2 is YSLEER. CDR3 in amino acids: CASSHTQDTGELFF. CDR3 bases: TGCGCCAGCAGCCACACCCAAGACACCGGGGAGCTGTTTTTT.

This clonotype was seen more than once but under ten times. V usage is TRBV6-1 and J usage is TRBJ1-2, with 8 nucleotides matching TRBD1. V was pared by 11 bases and J by 7 bases, with 12 bases of the junction left unmatched. CDR1 MNHNS and CDR2 SASEGT come from the germline V gene. This CDR3 contains 13 residues. The CDR3 nucleotides are TGTGCCGCAGGGACAACAGGGGGTTTTGGCTACACCTTC. Protein sequence: CAAGTTGGFGYTF.

This clonotype was observed a handful of times. This chain joins TRBV7-2 and TRBJ2-4; the D gene is possibly TRBD2 (5 bases). CDR1 and CDR2 from the germline V gene are SGHTA and FQGNSA. Between the trimmed V and J ends, which lost 2 bases and 3 bases, there was a span of 14 bases. The CDR3 runs to 16 residues. In nucleotides, the CDR3 is TGTGCCAGCAGCTTACTGGCGGGTGGTGGCAAAAACATTCAGTACTTC. Translated, it gives CASSLLAGGGKNIQYF.

The table lists this clonotype with a few counts. DNA for the CDR3: TGTGCCAGGACGAACGACAGGGTGCCTGAATTTGCGGAGACCCAGTACTTC. Translation: CARTNDRVPEFAETQYF. The chain combines TRBV19 with TRBJ2-5; 7 bases are shared with TRBD1. Germline trimming cut 9 bases from V and 5 bases from J; bases unmatched to any gene: 21. The CDR3 loop spans 17 amino acids. Germline V gene data show CDR1 as LNHDA and CDR2 as SQIVND (reference sequence).

This clonotype was picked up many times. The CDR3 spells CASSPVGARGETQYF. The CDR3 DNA is TGTGCCAGCAGCCCTGTGGGCGCGCGTGGGGAGACCCAGTACTTC. J is TRBJ2-5 and V is TRBV7-3; D not certain. Trimming took off 5 bases at V and 5 bases at J, with 18 bases between the two ends. Germline CDR1 is SGHTA and CDR2 is FQGTGA. The CDR3 runs 15 residues.

This clonotype has more than one count but fewer than ten. This sequence joins TRBV4-1 and TRBJ2-1, with D tentatively TRBD1 (7 bases). The germline gives CDR1 MGHRA, CDR2 YSYEKL. V shed 2 bases and J shed 7 bases, with 15 bases lying between them. The CDR3 is 15 amino acids. This chain's CDR3 is CASSQSQGGKNEQFF. The CDR3 DNA reads TGCGCCAGCAGCCAATCCCAGGGGGGAAAGAATGAGCAGTTCTTC.

This clonotype appeared a few times. The chain employs TRBV12-3 or TRBV12-4 and TRBJ1-1; possibly TRBD1 for D (5 bases). The CDR3 is made up of 14 amino acids. V lost 6 bases, J lost 5 bases, and 16 bases lay in between. In DNA form, the CDR3 reads TGTGCCAGCAGCCCACCATATGAGGGGACTGAAGCTTTCTTT. Its protein is CASSPPYEGTEAFF.

The rearrangement joins TRBV7-6 to TRBJ2-5; TRBD1 matches 7 bases. Germline-derived CDR1 and CDR2 are SGHVS and FNYEAQ. The CDR3 sequence is 15 residues long. The V gene end was trimmed by 0 bases and the J gene end by 7 bases; junction bases not matched to a gene: 8. This CDR3 is CASSLARGGAGTQYF. The CDR3 DNA sequence: TGTGCCAGCAGCTTAGCGAGAGGGGGCGCGGGGACCCAGTACTTC.

The table lists this clonotype with a few counts. The V and J genes are TRBV12-3 or TRBV12-4 and TRBJ1-1; D is perhaps TRBD1 (5 bases). V was cut by 5 bases and J by 4 bases, with 14 bases left in between. The CDR3 totals 14 residues. The CDR3 bases are TGTGCCAGCAGTCAGGACACCCGGGGCACTGAAGCTTTCTTT. It codes for CASSQDTRGTEAFF.

J is TRBJ1-6 and V is TRBV12-3 or TRBV12-4; D is ambiguous. V was clipped by 5 bases and J by 1 base, with 12 bases between them. This CDR3 is 16 amino acids long. The CDR3 protein is CASSRTVGSYNSPLHF. The CDR3 bases are TGTGCCAGCAGTCGGACTGTAGGGTCCTATAATTCACCCCTCCACTTT.

This clonotype was observed many times. The chain combines TRBV24-1 with TRBJ2-5; 14 bases match TRBD2. The CDR3 is 17 residues long. Germline CDR1 is KGHDR and CDR2 is SFDVKD. V trimming: 3 bases; J trimming: 5 bases; junction bases outside the gene matches: 7. The CDR3 DNA reads TGTGCCACCAGTGATGGGGGGACTAGCGGGGGATGGGAGACCCAGTACTTC. This codes for CATSDGGTSGGWETQYF.

The V gene is TRBV4-3, the J gene TRBJ2-1; 10 bases agree with TRBD2. The V segment lost 4 bases and the J segment 7 bases; nucleotides outside the gene matches: 10. Germline loops: CDR1 LGHNA, CDR2 YSLEER. CDR3 size: 16 residues. The CDR3 region is CASSRHLAGVYNEQFF. In nucleotides, the CDR3 is TGCGCCAGCAGCCGACACCTAGCGGGGGTTTATAATGAGCAGTTCTTC.

Written as DNA, the CDR3 is TGCAGCCACGGGGGCGCGGAGGGCTACACCTTC. Its protein product is CSHGGAEGYTF. The chain uses TRBV29-1 and TRBJ1-2, with D possibly being TRBD1 (6 bases). The CDR3 totals 11 residues. The germline V gene encodes CDR1 SQVTM and CDR2 ANQGSEA. The ends were cut back, 8 bases at V and 8 bases at J, with 15 bases in the middle.

This rearrangement joins TRBV7-6 to TRBJ2-3; the D gene is possibly TRBD2 (5 bases). Germline values: CDR1 SGHVS, CDR2 FNYEAQ. V dropped 4 bases and J dropped 0 bases, with 11 bases sitting between them. This CDR3 contains 15 residues. Written as DNA, the CDR3 is TGTGCCAGCAGCTCCCTTAGGGAGAGCACAGATACGCAGTATTTT. This sequence encodes CASSSLRESTDTQYF. Variable domain in full (rest from reference TRBV7-6 and TRBJ2-3): GAGVSQSPRYKVTKRGQDVALRCDPISGHVSLYWYRQALGQGPEFLTYFNYEAQQDKSGLPNDRFSAERPEGSISTLTIQRTEQRDSAMYRCASSSLRESTDTQYFGPGTRLTVL.

The chain links TRBV6-6 to TRBJ1-5, with D perhaps matching TRBD1 (5 bases). Germline CDR1 MNHNY, CDR2 SVGAGI (reference sequence). V lost 4 bases to trimming and J lost 4 bases, with 14 bases between them. The CDR3 spans 15 residues. CDR3 sequence reads: CASSSPGRGNQPQHF. The CDR3 DNA follows: TGTGCCAGCAGTTCTCCAGGGAGGGGTAATCAGCCCCAGCATTTT.

Remarks on this clonotype: The junction differs from germline at one of its ends, possibly a read error. The CDR3 nucleotides read TGTGCCAGCAGATTAGCGGAACCCACAGATACGCAGTATTTT. Translating it yields CASRLAEPTDTQYF. V and J are TRBV13 and TRBJ2-3; perhaps TRBD2 as D (6 bases). This CDR3 has 14 residues. Germline CDR1 reads PRHDT; CDR2 reads FYEKMQ (reference sequence).

The chain joins TRBV5-1 to TRBJ2-3; 10 bases are a match to TRBD1. Germline V gene sequence: CDR1 SGHRS, CDR2 YFSETQ. V shed 5 bases, J shed 4 bases, and the junction held 7 bases outside the gene matches. This CDR3 spans 15 amino acids. Here the CDR3 DNA reads TGCGCCAGCAGAGTCGGGACAGGGGTGGCAGATACGCAGTATTTT. Its translation: CASRVGTGVADTQYF.

This clonotype was counted ten times or more. The V call is TRBV6-4, the J call TRBJ2-2; 9 bases are shared with TRBD2. CDR1 is MRHNA, CDR2 SNTAGT, per germline. The CDR3 is 15 amino acids. Trimming at V came to 3 bases and at J to 3 bases, leaving 2 bases not matched to a gene. The CDR3 nucleotides read TGTGCCAGCAGTGAGCGGGGGGGCGACACCGGGGAGCTGTTTTTT. Translation gives CASSERGGDTGELFF.

In its sample, this clonotype was seen many times. The gene calls are TRBV28 and TRBJ2-1; D is unclear. Germline-derived CDR1 and CDR2 are MDHEN and SYDVKM. The V end lost 5 bases, the J end lost 0 bases, and 11 bases lay between the germline ends. This CDR3 contains 15 residues. The CDR3 sequence: CASSPPPVSYNEQFF. Here the CDR3 DNA reads TGTGCCAGCAGTCCACCGCCAGTCTCCTACAATGAGCAGTTCTTC. Variable domain in full (rest from reference TRBV28 and TRBJ2-1): DVKVTQSSRYLVKRTGEKVFLECVQDMDHENMFWYRQDPGLGLRLIYFSYDVKMKEKGDIPEGYSVSREKKERFSLILESASTNQTSMYLCASSPPPVSYNEQFFGPGTRLTVL.

This clonotype was counted between two and nine times. The rearrangement joins TRBV4-3 to TRBJ2-7; the D is unclear. The CDR3 is 14 residues long. The germline CDR1 and CDR2 sequences are LGHNA and YSLEER. The germline V and J ends were trimmed by 0 bases and 0 bases, with 6 bases remaining between them. The CDR3: CASSQDVASYEQYF. DNA of the CDR3: TGCGCCAGCAGCCAAGACGTGGCCTCCTACGAGCAGTACTTC.

This clonotype was counted at least ten times. The chain carries TRBV20-1 and TRBJ2-1; 7 nucleotides align to TRBD2. Germline CDR1 reads DFQATT; CDR2 reads SNEGSKA (reference sequence). The CDR3 sequence is 14 residues long. The trim removed 1 base at V and 5 bases at J, leaving 5 bases unmatched. As DNA, the CDR3 is TGCAGTGCTAGAGTGGCTAGCGGCAACAATGAGCAGTTCTTC. As protein: CSARVASGNNEQFF.

The J gene is TRBJ2-7, the V gene TRBV6-1, with D perhaps matching TRBD1 or TRBD2 (6 bases each). Trimming shortened V by 4 bases and J by 3 bases, and 10 bases separated the two germline ends. CDR3 length equals 13 residues. Germline loops: CDR1 MNHNS, CDR2 SASEGT. For the CDR3, the DNA is TGTGCCAGCAGTGGGGGGGCTAACTACGAGCAGTACGTC. The encoded protein is CASSGGANYEQYV.

The chain joins TRBV27 to TRBJ2-2, with no clear D. The germline V gene encodes CDR1 MNHEY and CDR2 SMNVEV (reference sequence). This CDR3 region has 13 residues. Deletions cut 3 bases from V and 8 bases from J, with 10 bases between. CDR3: CASSFGGSGELFF. The CDR3 bases are TGTGCCAGCAGTTTCGGTGGATCAGGGGAGCTGTTTTTT.